This T cell receptor (beta chain) came from a study of T cells in women clearing cervical HPV infection. Cervical HPV DNA detected by MY09/MY11 PCR, typed by dot-blot. A remark on this clone: No antigen is known for it. The CDR3 is cut off 3 residues early in the read; its end comes from the germline J gene.

The table came from immunoSEQ multiplex PCR; TCRdb's copy has only in-frame clones and leaves some out. Its table records roughly 30,000 clones. Points from the study as a whole: Cases and controls were distinguished at AUC approximately 0.8 by richness and V genes. T-cell numbers per sample were unknown and may explain richness differences.

The CDR3 sequence is 14 residues long. Per germline, CDR1 LNHDA and CDR2 SQIVND (reference sequence). The genes are TRBV19 and TRBJ1-2; TRBD1 aligns across 10 bases. The sample consisted of blood buffy coat. This TCR derives from a woman between 18 and 75 years old with a cervical HPV16 infection that either progressed to CIN3+ or cleared (not recorded which). Here the CDR3 reads CASSRDRGADTYTF. The covered CDR3 bases are TGTGCCAGTAGTAGGGACAGGGGTGCAGATACC.